Below, one T cell receptor (beta chain) is given with its context. The antigen is undetermined. From germline, CDR1 is SGHTA and CDR2 FQGTGA. The CDR3 is 16 amino acids. The V end was cut by 5 bases, the J end by 0 bases, with 14 bases between. CTLA-4 blockade with ipilimumab, together with focal radiation, was given to patients with chemo-refractory metastatic non-small-cell lung cancer. The data belong to a study of radiotherapy plus CTLA-4 blockade in lung cancer. Broader study findings: The study found tumor-derived TCR clones expanded in blood after radiotherapy plus ipilimumab. Among reported predictors of response, early blood T cell clone dynamics with interferon-beta performed best.

Assay: immunoSEQ multiplex PCR; the TCRdb copy retains only in-frame clones and omits some. The sample records 110,000 or so clones, nearly 80% being singletons. V usage is TRBV7-3 and J usage is TRBJ2-1, with D possibly matching TRBD2 (5 bases). This TCR was sampled from a human donor with non-small cell lung cancer who had a partial response to radiotherapy plus ipilimumab. The source material was peripheral blood, sampled from a patient treated with radiotherapy plus ipilimumab. The CDR3 bases are TGTGCCAGCAGCCCACATGGGGAGAGCTCCTACAATGAGCAGTTCTTC. It yields the protein CASSPHGESSYNEQFF.